This T cell receptor (beta chain) was sequenced during a study of identical twins. Germline lookup yields CDR1 DFQATT and CDR2 SNEGSKA (reference sequence). The ends were cut back, 0 bases at V and 7 bases at J, with 13 bases in the middle. This CDR3 contains 14 residues. Via MiXCR, TCRdb re-called the 5' RACE reads, giving one row per CDR3 protein. The top ten hold about an eighth of the sample, which has roughly 720,000 distinct CDR3 sequences, roughly 18% seen once. These data were also reused for a study on T cells expressing NK-cell markers.

The sequenced sample consisted of PBMCs. The sequence came from a woman aged 18-29 years in good health. This chain uses TRBV20-1 with TRBJ1-5; D is undetermined. CDR3 nucleotides: TGCAGTGCTAGAGATCGAGCAGGTTTCCAGCCCCAGCATTTT. This encodes CSARDRAGFQPQHF.